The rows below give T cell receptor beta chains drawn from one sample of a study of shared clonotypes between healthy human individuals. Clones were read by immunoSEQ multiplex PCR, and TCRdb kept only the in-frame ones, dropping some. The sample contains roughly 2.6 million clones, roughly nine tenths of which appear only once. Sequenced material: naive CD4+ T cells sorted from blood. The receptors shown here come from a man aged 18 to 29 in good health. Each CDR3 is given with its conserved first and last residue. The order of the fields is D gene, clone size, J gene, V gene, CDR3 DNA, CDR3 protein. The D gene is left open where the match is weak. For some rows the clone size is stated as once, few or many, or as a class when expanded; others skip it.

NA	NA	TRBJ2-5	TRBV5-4	TGTGCCAGCAGCTATTTCAGGGGATCGGAAGAGACCCAGTACTTC	CASSYFRGSEETQYF
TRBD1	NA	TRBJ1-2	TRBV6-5	TGTGCCAGCGCTGATCCGGGGGACAGCTATGGCTACACCTTC	CASADPGDSYGYTF
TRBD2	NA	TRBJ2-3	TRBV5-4	TGTGCCAGCGGTCGACTAGCGGGGGAGGATACGCAGTATTTT	CASGRLAGEDTQYF
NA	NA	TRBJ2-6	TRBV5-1	TGCGCCAGCAGCAGCTACTTGGACTCTGGGGCCAACGTCCTGACTTTC	CASSSYLDSGANVLTF
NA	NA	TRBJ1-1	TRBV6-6	TGTGCCAGCTTCATAGACAGCGCTGAAGCTTTCTTT	CASFIDSAEAFF
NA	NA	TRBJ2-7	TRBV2	TGTGCCAGCAGCCCAGCCCCCTACGAGCAGTACTTC	CASSPAPYEQYF
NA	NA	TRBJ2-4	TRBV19	TGTGCCACCGCCCCCGGGTTGGGCGCCGACCTCTCCATTCAGTACTTC	CATAPGLGADLSIQYF
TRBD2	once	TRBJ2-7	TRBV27	TGTGCCAGCAGTTTCCAACCGGGGGGCGAGCAGTACTTC	CASSFQPGGEQYF
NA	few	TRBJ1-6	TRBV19	TGTGCCAGTAGTATCCAGACTGACTATAATTCACCCCTCCACTTT	CASSIQTDYNSPLHF
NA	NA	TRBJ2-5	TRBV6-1	TGTGCCAGCAGTGGCGTAGAGACCCAGTACTTC	CASSGVETQYF
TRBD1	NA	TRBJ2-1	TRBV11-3	TGTGCCAGCAGCTTTACGGGACAGGGTAACAATGAGCAGTTCTTC	CASSFTGQGNNEQFF
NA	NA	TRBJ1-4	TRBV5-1	TGCGCCAGCAGCCCGAAGAGGGTCAGATCCTTTGGAAAACTGTTTTTT	CASSPKRVRSFGKLFF
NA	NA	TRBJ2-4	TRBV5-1	TGCGCCAGCAGCTTGGATTTAAACATTCAGTACTTC	CASSLDLNIQYF
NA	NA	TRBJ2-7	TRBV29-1	TGCAGCGTTGAAGATCTGCAGGGTAGAGAGCAGTACTTC	CSVEDLQGREQYF
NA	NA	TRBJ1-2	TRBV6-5	TGTGCCAGCAGTTACTCGCGCACAGGGTCAAGCTATGGCTACACCTTC	CASSYSRTGSSYGYTF
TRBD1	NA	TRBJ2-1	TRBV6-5	TGTGCCAGCCGCGGGACAGGGAAGAATGAGCAGTTCTTC	CASRGTGKNEQFF
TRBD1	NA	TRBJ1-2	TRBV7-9	TGTGCCAGCAGCCTAGGACAGGGGTATGGCTACACCTTC	CASSLGQGYGYTF
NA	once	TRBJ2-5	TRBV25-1	TGTGCCAGCAGTCCTCTCCTACTTCCCCAAGAGACCCAGTACTTC	CASSPLLLPQETQYF
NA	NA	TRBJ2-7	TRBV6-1	TGTGCCAGCAGTGAAAGGGGGGCAGGGGAGGCCGAGCAGTACTTC	CASSERGAGEAEQYF